One sample yielded the 6 T cell receptor beta chains listed below, sequenced in a study of Ad26.COV2.S vaccination and SARS-CoV-2 variants. Profiling relied on immunoSEQ multiplex PCR, and the TCRdb table lists in-frame clones only, not all of them. The data show 510,000 or so clones, 70% to 90% seen once. The sample's treatment: approximately 18 received Ad26.COV2.S at low or high dose, single or two shots; about 5 received placebo; per-sample allocation not given. Samples analyzed were those drawn on day 63 after the first vaccine or placebo injection. The sequences come from peripheral blood, collected in a trial of Ad26.COV2.S vaccine versus placebo. Receptors were obtained from a person aged 18-60 years who received the Ad26.COV2.S COVID-19 vaccine or a placebo.

The CDR3: CASSPTSFSSYEQYF. The DNA for the CDR3 is TGTGCCAGCAGCCCCACTAGTTTCTCCTCCTACGAGCAGTACTTC. The rearrangement links TRBV3-1 (or the pseudogene TRBV3-2) to TRBJ2-7; TRBD2 might be the D (5 bases). Germline V lookup: CDR1 LGHDT, CDR2 YNNKEL (reference sequence). The CDR3 has 15 amino acids. The V gene lost 4 bases and the J gene lost 0 bases, with 13 bases spanning the gap.

V and J are TRBV9 and TRBJ2-7, with a possible D match to TRBD2 (6 bases). V lost 2 bases to trimming and J lost 1 base, with 13 bases between them. This CDR3 is 15 amino acids long. Per germline, CDR1 SGDLS and CDR2 YYNGEE. CDR3 DNA sequence: TGTGCCAGCAGCGTTACTCTAGCGCCGTCCTACGAGCAGTACTTC. Protein: CASSVTLAPSYEQYF.

CDR3 region: CASSSQGNQPQHF. CDR3 in DNA: TGTGCCAGCAGTTCACAGGGGAATCAGCCCCAGCATTTT. The chain recombines TRBV12-3 or TRBV12-4 with TRBJ1-5; 7 bases match TRBD1. J was trimmed by 4 bases and V by 4 bases; bases with no gene match: 1. The CDR3 has 13 amino acids.

Concerning this clone: Different DNA sequences within this sample yield the same CDR3. The J gene is TRBJ1-5, the V gene TRBV30, with TRBD1 as a possible D gene (5 bases). The CDR3 consists of 13 residues. Trimming took off 1 base at V and 1 base at J, with 5 bases between the two ends. Germline V gene lookup returns CDR1 GTSNPN and CDR2 SVGIG (reference sequence). The CDR3 is CAWSAGSNQPQHF. The CDR3 nucleotides are TGTGCCTGGAGTGCAGGGAGCAATCAGCCCCAGCATTTT.

CDR3 sequence reads: CASSQKRRGPYNSPLHF. The CDR3 bases are TGTGCCAGCAGTCAAAAAAGGAGGGGACCCTATAATTCACCCCTCCACTTT. V usage is TRBV6-6 and J usage is TRBJ1-6, with D perhaps matching TRBD1 (5 bases). V lost 5 bases, J lost 2 bases, and 16 bases lay in between. The CDR3 totals 17 residues. The V gene's germline CDR1 is MNHNY and CDR2 SVGAGI (reference sequence).

The J gene is TRBJ2-3, the V gene TRBV28, with D perhaps matching TRBD2 (5 bases). The CDR3 spans 15 residues. The V gene lost 8 bases and the J gene lost 2 bases, with 17 bases spanning the gap. The germline CDR1 and CDR2 sequences are MDHEN and SYDVKM. The CDR3 sequence is CASPPTSWVTDTQYF. The CDR3 DNA is TGTGCCAGCCCCCCCACTAGTTGGGTCACAGATACGCAGTATTTT.